Sequencing of this T cell receptor (beta chain) was carried out in a study of blood T cell repertoires in COVID-19. On the study more broadly: The study drew acute and convalescent COVID-19 samples from the United States, Italy and Spain. From T cells, B-cell-depleted T cells, or PBMCs came the material, which was cDNA or gDNA.

The CDR3 is made up of 17 amino acids. In germline, CDR1 is SGHAT, CDR2 FQNNGV. Trimming cost V 1 base and J 0 bases, with 13 bases left between them. How the authors handled the data: Reference gene primer amplification yielded estimated nucleated cell counts. Produced via immunoSEQ multiplex PCR; TCRdb's table is partial and in-frame only. The V and J calls and clone size are taken from that table; D and trimming were inferred from the DNA. The sample consists of 100,000 to 150,000 clones, roughly 80% of them appearing once. The origin of this receptor is an elderly woman with acute or convalescent COVID-19. The sequencing sample was made of peripheral blood. The chain combines TRBV11-2 with TRBJ1-3; weak D call: TRBD1 (5 bases). The CDR3 DNA is TGTGCCAGCAGCTTAGGGGGCACCATGAACTCTGGAAACACCATATATTTT. Translated, it gives CASSLGGTMNSGNTIYF.